Listed here are 7 T cell receptor beta chains from one sample, sequenced in a study of breast tumors, draining lymph nodes, adjacent tissues. Via MiXCR, TCRdb re-called the multiplex PCR reads, giving one row per CDR3 protein. This sample has about 180,000 distinct CDR3 sequences, with 25% to 40% found just once. The lymph nodes were axillary draining lymph nodes from breast cancer patients. The specimen sequenced was axillary lymph node tissue. Receptors originate from a female donor with breast cancer. Some clones in this sample may be carry-over from other donors' samples.

This clonotype was detected many times. This chain links TRBV24-1 with TRBJ2-1; D might be TRBD2 (5 bases). Trimming stripped 3 bases from V and 13 bases from J, with 21 bases between. The length of the CDR3 is 15 residues. The germline V gene encodes CDR1 KGHDR and CDR2 SFDVKD. This chain's CDR3 is CATSDDVESVGRQFF. In DNA, the CDR3 is TGTGCCACCAGTGATGATGTGGAGAGTGTGGGGAGACAGTTCTTC.

This clonotype was seen repeatedly, ten times or more. This chain connects TRBV7-2 to TRBJ2-7, with TRBD2 matching over 11 bases. The junction had 4 bases not matched to a gene; V was cut back by 1 base and J by 2 bases. This CDR3 comprises 16 residues. Germline-derived CDR1 and CDR2 are SGHTA and FQGNSA. Here the CDR3 reads CASSLEGTSGAYEQYF. Written as DNA, the CDR3 is TGTGCCAGCAGCTTAGAGGGGACTAGCGGAGCCTACGAGCAGTACTTC.

With regard to this clonotype: The final CDR3 position lacks the conserved phenylalanine or tryptophan, pointing to a likely read error. V gene TRBV5-1 combines with J gene TRBJ2-2; 7 bases are shared with TRBD2. This CDR3 is 15 amino acids long. Germline lookup yields CDR1 SGHRS and CDR2 YFSETQ. The CDR3 DNA is TGCGCCAGCAGCCTCACACTAGCGAACACCAGGGAGCTGTTTCTT. Protein product: CASSLTLANTRELFL.

This clonotype was seen many times. This rearrangement joins TRBV12-3 or TRBV12-4 to TRBJ2-5, with 8 bases that match TRBD1. V shed 4 bases and J 2 bases; nucleotides not matched to a gene: 6. CDR3 length: 15 residues. The DNA for the CDR3 is TGTGCCAGCAGTTCGTGGACAGGGAGGCAAGAGACCCAGTACTTC. Amino acids: CASSSWTGRQETQYF.

This clonotype occurred many times. V usage is TRBV2 and J usage is TRBJ1-4, with 8 bases that match TRBD1. Trimming at V came to 4 bases and at J to 1 base, leaving 11 bases not matched to a gene. CDR1 and CDR2 (germline): SNHLY, FYNNEI. The CDR3 is made up of 18 amino acids. CDR3 nucleotides: TGTGCCAGCAGTGTCGAAGGGACAGGTTTTAGAACTAATGAAAAACTGTTTTTT. It codes for CASSVEGTGFRTNEKLFF.

Many counts were recorded for this clonotype. The chain links TRBV2 to TRBJ2-7; D remains ambiguous. This CDR3 is 19 amino acids long. Germline V gene data show CDR1 as SNHLY and CDR2 as FYNNEI. Trimming took off 3 bases at V and 1 base at J, with 25 bases between the two ends. This chain's CDR3 is CASSDFIYVGPRDSYEQYF. The CDR3 nucleotides are TGTGCCAGCAGTGATTTTATCTATGTCGGGCCTAGGGATTCCTACGAGCAGTACTTC.

The chain employs TRBV5-6 and TRBJ1-4, with D perhaps TRBD1 (5 bases). The length of the CDR3 is 20 residues. CDR1 and CDR2 from the germline V gene are SGHDT and YYEEEE. With 4 bases removed from V and 0 bases from J, the gap between germline ends came to 25 bases. The DNA of the CDR3 is TGTGCCAGCAGCCAACGACTAGCGGGAGGCAGGGACCCAACTAATGAAAAACTGTTTTTT. Amino acids: CASSQRLAGGRDPTNEKLFF.